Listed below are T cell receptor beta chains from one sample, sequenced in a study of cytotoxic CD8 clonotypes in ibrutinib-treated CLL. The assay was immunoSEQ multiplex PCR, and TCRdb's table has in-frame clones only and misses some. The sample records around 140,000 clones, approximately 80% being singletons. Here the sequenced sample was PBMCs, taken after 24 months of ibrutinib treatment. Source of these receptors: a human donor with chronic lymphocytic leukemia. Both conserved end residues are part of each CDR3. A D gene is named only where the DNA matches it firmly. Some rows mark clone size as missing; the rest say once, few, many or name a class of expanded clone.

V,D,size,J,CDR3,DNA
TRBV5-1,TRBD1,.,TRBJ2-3,CASSLVGQPDTQYF,TGCGCCAGCAGCTTGGTGGGACAGCCAGATACGCAGTATTTT
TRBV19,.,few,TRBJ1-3,CASAPAVAGNTIYF,TGTGCCAGTGCCCCCGCCGTGGCTGGAAACACCATATATTTT
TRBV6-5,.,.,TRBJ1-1,CASSPGVAEAFF,TGTGCCAGCAGTCCGGGGGTTGCTGAAGCTTTCTTT
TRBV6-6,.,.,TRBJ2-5,CASSHLAGETQYF,TGTGCCAGCAGTCACCTAGCTGGGGAGACCCAGTACTTC
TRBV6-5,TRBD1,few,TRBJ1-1,CASSYSMTGGNTEAFF,TGTGCCAGCAGTTACTCGATGACAGGGGGCAACACTGAAGCTTTCTTT
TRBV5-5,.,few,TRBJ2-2,CASSPHAGELFF,TGTGCCAGCAGCCCCCACGCCGGGGAGCTGTTTTTT
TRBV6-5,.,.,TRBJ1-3,CASSYGTGTSGNTIYF,TGTGCCAGCAGTTACGGGACCGGGACGTCTGGAAACACCATATATTTT
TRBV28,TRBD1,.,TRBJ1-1,CASRSHQGAGTEAFF,TGTGCCAGCAGGAGTCACCAGGGGGCTGGCACTGAAGCTTTCTTT
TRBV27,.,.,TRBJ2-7,CASSLLWGSYEQYF,TGTGCCAGCAGTTTATTGTGGGGATCCTACGAGCAGTACTTC
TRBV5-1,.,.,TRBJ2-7,CASSPGQEMVEQYF,TGCGCCAGCAGCCCGGGGCAGGAGATGGTTGAGCAGTACTTC
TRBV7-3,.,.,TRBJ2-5,CASSLTGGAGQLQETQYF,TGTGCCAGCAGCTTAACTGGGGGAGCCGGGCAACTACAAGAGACCCAGTACTTC
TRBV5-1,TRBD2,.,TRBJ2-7,CASSSTAGSSYEQYF,TGCGCCAGCAGCTCCACAGCGGGGAGCTCCTACGAGCAGTACTTC
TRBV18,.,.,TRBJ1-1,CASSPLEDLGAFF,TGTGCCAGCTCACCACTGGAAGACCTGGGGGCTTTCTTT
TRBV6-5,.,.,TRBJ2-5,CASSLGVAETQYF,TGTGCCAGCAGTTTGGGGGTGGCGGAGACCCAGTACTTC
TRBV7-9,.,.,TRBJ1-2,CASSLGEGNGYTF,TGTGCCAGCAGCTTGGGGGAGGGTAATGGCTACACCTTC
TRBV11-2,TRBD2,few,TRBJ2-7,CASSLDAGGSYEQYF,TGTGCCAGCAGCTTAGATGCGGGGGGCAGCTACGAGCAGTACTTC
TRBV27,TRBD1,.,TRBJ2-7,CASSPTGQSTYEQYF,TGTGCCAGCAGTCCCACGGGACAGTCTACCTACGAGCAGTACTTC
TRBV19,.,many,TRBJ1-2,CASREGYGYTF,TGTGCCAGTAGGGAGGGCTATGGCTACACCTTC
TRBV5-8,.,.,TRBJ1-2,CASSWGGGYTF,TGTGCCAGCAGCTGGGGGGGTGGCTACACCTTC
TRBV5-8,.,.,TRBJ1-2,CASSLWGEYGYTF,TGTGCCAGCAGCTTGTGGGGGGAATATGGCTACACCTTC
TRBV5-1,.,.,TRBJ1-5,CASSQGVNQPQHF,TGCGCCAGCAGCCAGGGCGTTAATCAGCCCCAGCATTTT
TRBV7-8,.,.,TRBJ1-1,CASSLGWLFGTEAFF,TGTGCCAGCAGCTTAGGTTGGTTGTTCGGCACTGAAGCTTTCTTT
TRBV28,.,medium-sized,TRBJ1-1,CASSFNWNTEAFF,TGTGCCAGCAGTTTCAATTGGAACACTGAAGCTTTCTTT
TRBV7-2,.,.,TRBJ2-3,CASSLWGRSTDTQYF,TGTGCCAGCAGCTTATGGGGACGGAGCACAGATACGCAGTATTTT
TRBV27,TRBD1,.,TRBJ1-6,CASRPGDRPNSPLHF,TGTGCCAGCAGGCCCGGGGACAGGCCCAATTCACCCCTCCACTTT
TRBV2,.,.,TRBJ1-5,CASSATNQPQHF,TGTGCCAGCAGTGCCACCAATCAGCCCCAGCATTTT
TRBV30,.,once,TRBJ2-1,CAWAPGGDNEQFF,TGTGCCTGGGCCCCCGGAGGGGACAATGAGCAGTTCTTC
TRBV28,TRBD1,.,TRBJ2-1,CASSLGAGGNEQFF,TGTGCCAGCAGTTTGGGGGCAGGGGGCAATGAGCAGTTCTTC
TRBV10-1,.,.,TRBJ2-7,CASSEAGAGRREQYF,TGCGCCAGCAGTGAGGCAGGGGCAGGGAGGCGGGAGCAGTACTTC
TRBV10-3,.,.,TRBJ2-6,CAISEMTGRGSSGANVLTF,TGTGCCATCAGTGAGATGACAGGGAGGGGATCCTCTGGGGCCAACGTCCTGACTTTC
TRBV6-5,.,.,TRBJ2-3,CASSYGDIDTDTQYF,TGTGCCAGCAGTTACGGGGACATAGACACAGATACGCAGTATTTT
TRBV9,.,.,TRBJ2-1,CASSVGGTNEQFF,TGTGCCAGCAGCGTAGGGGGGACTAATGAGCAGTTCTTC
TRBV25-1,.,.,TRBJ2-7,CASSLDRSYEQYF,TGTGCCAGCAGTCTGGACAGATCCTACGAGCAGTACTTC
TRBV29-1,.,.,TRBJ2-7,CSVAAQATWEQYF,TGCAGCGTTGCGGCCCAGGCGACATGGGAGCAGTACTTC
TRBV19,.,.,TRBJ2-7,CASSSTGLLSYEQYF,TGTGCCAGTAGTTCGACAGGACTCCTCTCCTACGAGCAGTACTTC
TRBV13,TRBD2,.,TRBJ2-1,CASSFGTSPQQFF,TGTGCCAGCAGCTTCGGGACTAGTCCCCAGCAGTTCTTC
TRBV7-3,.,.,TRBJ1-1,CASSFDAAGGEAFF,TGTGCCAGCAGCTTCGACGCCGCGGGAGGTGAAGCTTTCTTT
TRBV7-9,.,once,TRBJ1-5,CASSLGGGEGGQPQHF,TGTGCCAGCAGCTTAGGCGGGGGGGAGGGCGGTCAGCCCCAGCATTTT
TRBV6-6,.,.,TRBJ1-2,CASRPGSNYGYTF,TGTGCCAGCAGACCAGGGAGCAACTATGGCTACACCTTC
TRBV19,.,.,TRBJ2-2,CASSPLGAGELFF,TGTGCCAGTAGTCCCCTCGGTGCCGGGGAGCTGTTTTTT
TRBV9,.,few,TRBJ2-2,CASRYTGELFF,TGTGCCAGCCGTTACACCGGGGAGCTGTTTTTT
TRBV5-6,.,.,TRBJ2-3,CASSSFWGLSVDTQYF,TGTGCCAGCAGCAGCTTTTGGGGACTGAGCGTAGATACGCAGTATTTT
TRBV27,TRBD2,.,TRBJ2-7,CASSHRTRIYEQYF,TGTGCCAGCAGCCACCGGACTAGAATCTACGAGCAGTACTTC
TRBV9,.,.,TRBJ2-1,CASSLPRTPSYNEQFF,TGTGCCAGCAGCCTTCCCCGGACTCCATCCTACAATGAGCAGTTCTTC
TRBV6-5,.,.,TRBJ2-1,CASSPRGGSYNEQFF,TGTGCCAGCAGTCCCCGAGGGGGGTCCTACAATGAGCAGTTCTTC
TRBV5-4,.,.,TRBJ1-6,CASSFLGEALGSPLHF,TGTGCCAGCAGCTTTTTGGGGGAGGCTCTTGGTTCACCCCTCCACTTT
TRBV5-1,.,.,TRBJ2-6,CASSLAGSGANVLTF,TGCGCCAGCAGCTTGGCAGGATCTGGGGCCAACGTCCTGACTTTC